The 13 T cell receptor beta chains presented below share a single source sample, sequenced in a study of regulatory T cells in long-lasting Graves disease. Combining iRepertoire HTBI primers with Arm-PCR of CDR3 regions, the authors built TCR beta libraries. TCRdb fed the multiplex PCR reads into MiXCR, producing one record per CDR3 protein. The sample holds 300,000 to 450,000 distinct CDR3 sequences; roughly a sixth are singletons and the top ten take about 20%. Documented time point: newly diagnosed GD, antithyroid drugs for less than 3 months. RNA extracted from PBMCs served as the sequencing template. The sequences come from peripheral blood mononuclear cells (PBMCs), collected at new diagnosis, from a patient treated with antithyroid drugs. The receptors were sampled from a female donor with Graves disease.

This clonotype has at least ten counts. The CDR3 spells CSASRLAEIVTGELFF. The CDR3 nucleotides are TGCAGTGCTAGTCGCCTAGCGGAGATCGTCACCGGGGAGCTGTTTTTT. The chain links TRBV20-1 to TRBJ2-2; TRBD2 agrees at 7 bases. The length of the CDR3 is 16 residues. V shed 3 bases, J shed 4 bases, and the junction held 11 bases outside the gene matches. Germline V gene lookup returns CDR1 DFQATT and CDR2 SNEGSKA (reference sequence).

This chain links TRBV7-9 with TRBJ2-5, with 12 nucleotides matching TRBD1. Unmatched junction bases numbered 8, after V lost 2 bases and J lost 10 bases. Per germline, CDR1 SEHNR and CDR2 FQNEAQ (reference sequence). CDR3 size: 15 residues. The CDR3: CASSLRDRGLSGQYF. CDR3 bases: TGTGCCAGCAGCTTACGGGACAGGGGGCTTTCGGGCCAGTACTTC.

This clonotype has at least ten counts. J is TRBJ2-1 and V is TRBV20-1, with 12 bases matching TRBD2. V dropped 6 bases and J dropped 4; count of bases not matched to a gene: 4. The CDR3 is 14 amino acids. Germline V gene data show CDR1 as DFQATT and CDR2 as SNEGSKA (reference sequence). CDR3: CSATLAGGYNEQFF. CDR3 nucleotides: TGCAGTGCCACACTAGCGGGGGGTTACAATGAGCAGTTCTTC.

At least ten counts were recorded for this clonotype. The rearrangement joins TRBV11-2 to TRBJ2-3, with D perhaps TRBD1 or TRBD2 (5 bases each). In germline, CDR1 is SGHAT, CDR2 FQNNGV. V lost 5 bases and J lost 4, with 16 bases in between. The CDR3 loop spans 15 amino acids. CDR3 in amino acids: CASSTAGRAADTQYF. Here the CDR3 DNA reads TGTGCCAGCAGCACGGCGGGCAGGGCCGCAGATACGCAGTATTTT.

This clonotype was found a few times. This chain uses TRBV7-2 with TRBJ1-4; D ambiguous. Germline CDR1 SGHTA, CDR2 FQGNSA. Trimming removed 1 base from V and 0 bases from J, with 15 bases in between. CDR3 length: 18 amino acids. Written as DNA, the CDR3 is TGTGCCAGCAGCTTAGGTCGGAAGGGAACAGCAACTAATGAAAAACTGTTTTTT. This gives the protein CASSLGRKGTATNEKLFF.

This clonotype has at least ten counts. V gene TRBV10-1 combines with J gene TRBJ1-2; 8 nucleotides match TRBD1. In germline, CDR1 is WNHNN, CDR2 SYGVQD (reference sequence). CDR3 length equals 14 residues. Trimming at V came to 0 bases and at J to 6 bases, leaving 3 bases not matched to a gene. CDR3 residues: CASSESDRENGYTF. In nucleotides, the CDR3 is TGCGCCAGCAGTGAGTCGGACAGGGAGAATGGCTACACCTTC.

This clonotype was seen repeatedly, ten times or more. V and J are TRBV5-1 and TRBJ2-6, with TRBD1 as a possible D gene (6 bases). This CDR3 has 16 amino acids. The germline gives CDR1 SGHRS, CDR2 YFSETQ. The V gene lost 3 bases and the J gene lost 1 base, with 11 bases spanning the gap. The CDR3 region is CASSSGQRSGANVLTF. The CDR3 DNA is TGCGCCAGCAGCTCCGGACAGCGGTCTGGGGCCAACGTCCTGACTTTC.

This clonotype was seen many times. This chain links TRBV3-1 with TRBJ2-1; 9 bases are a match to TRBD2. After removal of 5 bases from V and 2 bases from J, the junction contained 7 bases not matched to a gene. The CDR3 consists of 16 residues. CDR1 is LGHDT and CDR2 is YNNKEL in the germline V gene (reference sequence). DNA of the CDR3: TGTGCCAGCAGCAGGGGGCTAGCGGGGACCTACAATGAGCAGTTCTTC. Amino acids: CASSRGLAGTYNEQFF.

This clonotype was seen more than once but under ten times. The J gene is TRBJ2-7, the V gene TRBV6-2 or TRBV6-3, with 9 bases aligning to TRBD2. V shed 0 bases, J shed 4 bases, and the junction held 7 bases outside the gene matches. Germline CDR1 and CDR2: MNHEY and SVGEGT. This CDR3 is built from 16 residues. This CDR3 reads CASSYSILAGVYEQYF. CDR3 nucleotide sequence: TGTGCCAGCAGTTACTCGATTTTAGCGGGAGTGTACGAGCAGTACTTC.

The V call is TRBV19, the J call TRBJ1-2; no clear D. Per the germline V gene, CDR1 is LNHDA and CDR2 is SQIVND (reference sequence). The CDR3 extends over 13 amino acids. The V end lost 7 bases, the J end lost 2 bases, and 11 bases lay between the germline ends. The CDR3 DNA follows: TGTGCCAGTATCGGGCCGACAAACTATGGCTACACCTTC. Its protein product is CASIGPTNYGYTF.

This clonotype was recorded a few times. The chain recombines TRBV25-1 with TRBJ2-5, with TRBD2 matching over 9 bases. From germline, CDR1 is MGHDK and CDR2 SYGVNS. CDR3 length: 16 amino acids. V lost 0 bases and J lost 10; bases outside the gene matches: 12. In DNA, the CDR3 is TGTGCCAGCAGTGAATATAGGACTGGCGGGAGGGCTAACCAGTACTTC. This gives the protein CASSEYRTGGRANQYF.

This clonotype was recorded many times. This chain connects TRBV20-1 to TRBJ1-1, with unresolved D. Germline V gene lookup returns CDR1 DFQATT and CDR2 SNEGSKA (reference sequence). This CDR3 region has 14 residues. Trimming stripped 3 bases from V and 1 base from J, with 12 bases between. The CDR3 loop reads CSARVGAANTEAFF. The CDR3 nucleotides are TGCAGTGCTAGGGTTGGAGCGGCGAACACTGAAGCTTTCTTT.

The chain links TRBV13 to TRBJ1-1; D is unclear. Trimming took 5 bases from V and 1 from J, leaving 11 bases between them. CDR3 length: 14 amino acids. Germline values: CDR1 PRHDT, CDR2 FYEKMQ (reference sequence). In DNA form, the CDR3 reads TGTGCCAGCAGCGTAGAACTGACGAACACTGAAGCTTTCTTT. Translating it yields CASSVELTNTEAFF.